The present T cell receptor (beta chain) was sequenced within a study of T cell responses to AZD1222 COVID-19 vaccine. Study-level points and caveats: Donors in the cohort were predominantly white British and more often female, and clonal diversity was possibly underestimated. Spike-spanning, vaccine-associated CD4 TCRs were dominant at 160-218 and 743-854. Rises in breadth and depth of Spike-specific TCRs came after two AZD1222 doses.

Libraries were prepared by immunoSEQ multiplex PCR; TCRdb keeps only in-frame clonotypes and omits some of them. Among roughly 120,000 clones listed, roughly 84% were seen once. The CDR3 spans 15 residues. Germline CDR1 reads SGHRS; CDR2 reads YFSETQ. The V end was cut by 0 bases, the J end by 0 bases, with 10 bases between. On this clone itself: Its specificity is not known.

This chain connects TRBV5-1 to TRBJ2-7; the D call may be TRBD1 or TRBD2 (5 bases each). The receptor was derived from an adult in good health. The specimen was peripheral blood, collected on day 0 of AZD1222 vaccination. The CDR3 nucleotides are TGCGCCAGCAGCTTGGGGCCAGGGAGCTCCTACGAGCAGTACTTC. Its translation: CASSLGPGSSYEQYF.